The 5 T cell receptor beta chains listed next were all sequenced from one sample in a study of T cells after yellow fever vaccination. TCRdb re-called the 5' RACE reads with MiXCR, one entry per CDR3 protein. The sample includes around 300,000 distinct CDR3 sequences, about 4% seen only once; the top ten take about 26%. Sequenced material: PBMCs, taken 5 days after the yellow fever booster vaccination. The receptors were gathered from a young man who received the YFV17D yellow fever vaccine.

This clonotype was detected only a few times. The chain has TRBV5-6 and TRBJ1-1; no definite D call. There are 14 residues in the CDR3. V lost 0 bases and J 11 bases, leaving 17 bases between the germline ends. Germline-derived CDR1 and CDR2 are SGHDT and YYEEEE. CDR3 nucleotide sequence: TGTGCCAGCAGCTTGGTTCTGGAACCTCGAGGGGCTTTCTTT. It encodes CASSLVLEPRGAFF.

This clonotype was counted between two and nine times. The rearrangement uses TRBV29-1 and TRBJ1-1; D call uncertain. Trimming took 3 bases from V and 1 from J, leaving 9 bases between them. Per germline, CDR1 SQVTM and CDR2 ANQGSEA. This CDR3 is built from 13 residues. The DNA for the CDR3 is TGCAGCGTTGACGACGGAGGGAACACTGAAGCTTTCTTT. This translates into CSVDDGGNTEAFF.

This clonotype showed up just a few times. This chain uses TRBV6-5 with TRBJ2-5, with a weak D call TRBD1 (6 bases). V was trimmed by 0 bases and J by 1 base, leaving 12 bases between them. The CDR3 is 16 residues long. Germline CDR1 MNHEY, CDR2 SVGAGI. DNA for the CDR3: TGTGCCAGCAGTTACTCATCACAGGGATCCCAAGAGACCCAGTACTTC. This encodes CASSYSSQGSQETQYF.

This clonotype was counted ten times or more. The gene calls are TRBV4-1 and TRBJ1-4, with unresolved D. Per the germline V gene, CDR1 is MGHRA and CDR2 is YSYEKL. This CDR3 has 14 amino acids. V was trimmed by 1 base and J by 8 bases, leaving 11 bases between them. DNA of the CDR3: TGCGCCAGCAGCCAAGTAGGAGGAACAGAAAAACTGTTTTTT. Protein product: CASSQVGGTEKLFF.

This clonotype turned up a few times. The rearrangement uses TRBV4-2 and TRBJ1-4; D call uncertain. The CDR3 has 14 residues. The germline CDR1 and CDR2 sequences are LGHNA and YNFKEQ. V was trimmed by 3 bases and J by 6 bases, leaving 11 bases between them. The CDR3 is CASSQVTQDEKLFF. CDR3 in DNA: TGTGCCAGCAGCCAGGTCACGCAAGATGAAAAACTGTTTTTT.